Each of the 13 T cell receptor beta chains below was sequenced from the same sample in a study of blood T cell repertoires in COVID-19. Clones were read by immunoSEQ multiplex PCR, and TCRdb kept only the in-frame ones, dropping some. The sample consists of just over 650,000 clones, about 90% of them appearing once. Sequences were obtained from peripheral blood. The receptor set was obtained from a woman aged 18-35 years with acute or convalescent COVID-19.

The V call is TRBV6-2 or TRBV6-3, the J call TRBJ2-4, with a tentative D call TRBD1 (6 bases). In germline, CDR1 is MNHEY, CDR2 SVGEGT. The CDR3 totals 16 residues. Trimming removed 1 base at V and 6 bases at J, with 16 bases between. The CDR3 spells CASSYFPGARGNIQYF. The CDR3 coding sequence is TGTGCCAGCAGTTACTTTCCAGGGGCGCGAGGAAACATTCAGTACTTC.

The chain employs TRBV5-4 and TRBJ1-2; TRBD1 matches at 7 bases. Germline CDR1 is SGHNT and CDR2 is YYREEE (reference sequence). The CDR3 runs 14 residues. After removal of 4 bases from V and 5 bases from J, the junction contained 8 bases not matched to a gene. In nucleotides, the CDR3 is TGTGCCAGCAGCAACCCCGGGACAGTATATGGCTACACCTTC. Translated, it gives CASSNPGTVYGYTF.

The V gene is TRBV7-9, the J gene TRBJ1-2; D call uncertain. Germline values: CDR1 SEHNR, CDR2 FQNEAQ (reference sequence). The CDR3 consists of 12 residues. V was clipped by 5 bases and J by 0 bases, with 4 bases between them. In DNA form, the CDR3 reads TGTGCCAGCAGCCACTCTAACTATGGCTACACCTTC. Translated: CASSHSNYGYTF.

CDR3 sequence (DNA): TGCAGCGTAGCGACAGAGCTTTCGTATGGCTACACCTTC. This encodes CSVATELSYGYTF. The J gene is TRBJ1-2, the V gene TRBV29-1, with a weak D call TRBD1 (5 bases). CDR3 size: 13 residues. Looked up from germline, CDR1 is SQVTM and CDR2 is ANQGSEA. V was cut by 6 bases and J by 5 bases, with 16 bases left in between.

The chain joins TRBV3-1 (or the pseudogene TRBV3-2) to TRBJ1-1, with 7 bases that match TRBD1. Germline assignment: CDR1 LGHDT and CDR2 YNNKEL (reference sequence). The CDR3 consists of 16 residues. V shed 5 bases, J shed 0 bases, and the junction held 9 bases outside the gene matches. CDR3 protein: CASSSYRGLMNTEAFF. The DNA of the CDR3 is TGTGCCAGCAGCTCCTACAGGGGCCTCATGAACACTGAAGCTTTCTTT.

The chain employs TRBV5-1 and TRBJ2-7; no firm D call. The CDR3 contains 11 residues. Looked up from germline, CDR1 is SGHRS and CDR2 is YFSETQ. V was clipped by 2 bases and J by 4 bases, with 4 bases between them. Here the CDR3 DNA reads TGCGCCAGCAGCTTTAATTACGAGCAGTACTTC. Translating gives CASSFNYEQYF.

The chain recombines TRBV5-4 with TRBJ2-5; D unclear. Per the germline V gene, CDR1 is SGHNT and CDR2 is YYREEE (reference sequence). Trimming shortened V by 4 bases and J by 2 bases, and 18 bases separated the two germline ends. There are 16 residues in the CDR3. Here the CDR3 reads CASSPDSPIPQETQYF. The CDR3 coding sequence is TGTGCCAGCAGCCCCGACTCCCCAATACCACAAGAGACCCAGTACTTC.

This clone was counted only a few times. V gene TRBV12-3 or TRBV12-4 combines with J gene TRBJ1-1; 7 bases line up with TRBD1. This CDR3 has 13 amino acids. J gave up 4 bases and V 6 bases, and 5 bases lay outside the gene matches. CDR3 DNA: TGTGCCAGCAGCTCGACAGGGATCACTGAAGCTTTCTTT. It codes for CASSSTGITEAFF.

This clone was detected only once. The chain recombines TRBV20-1 with TRBJ2-7; 8 bases match TRBD1. From germline, CDR1 is DFQATT and CDR2 SNEGSKA (reference sequence). After removal of 7 bases from V and 4 bases from J, the junction contained 3 bases not matched to a gene. The length of the CDR3 is 11 residues. DNA for the CDR3: TGCAGTGGACAGGGGAGTTACGAGCAGTACTTC. It encodes CSGQGSYEQYF.

The rearrangement joins TRBV9 to TRBJ1-4, with D uncertain. The ends were cut back, 4 bases at V and 2 bases at J, with 12 bases in the middle. Germline-derived CDR1 and CDR2 are SGDLS and YYNGEE. This CDR3 contains 15 residues. The CDR3 sequence: CASSPRPGTNEKLFF. For the CDR3, the DNA is TGTGCCAGCAGCCCCCGGCCCGGGACTAATGAAAAACTGTTTTTT. The full variable domain, rest sourced from reference TRBV9 and TRBJ1-4, is DSGVTQTPKHLITATGQRVTLRCSPRSGDLSVYWYQQSLDQGLQFLIQYYNGEERAKGNILERFSAQQFPDLHSELNLSSLELGDSALYFCASSPRPGTNEKLFFGSGTQLSVL.

The CDR3 DNA sequence: TGTGCCAGTAGGACGACAAAGCGGGGCAATCAGCCCCAGCATTTT. It specifies CASRTTKRGNQPQHF. V gene TRBV19 combines with J gene TRBJ1-5; D gene uncertain. V was trimmed by 6 bases and J by 2 bases, leaving 14 bases between them. This CDR3 is built from 15 residues. Germline CDR1 and CDR2: LNHDA and SQIVND (reference sequence). Based on the CDR3 plus reference TRBV19 and TRBJ1-5, the full variable domain is DGGITQSPKYLFRKEGQNVTLSCEQNLNHDAMYWYRQDPGQGLRLIYYSQIVNDFQKGDIAEGYSVSREKKESFPLTVTSAQKNPTAFYLCASRTTKRGNQPQHFGDGTRLSIL.

This clone has only one observation. The rearrangement links TRBV5-5 to TRBJ2-5, with no clear D. Germline CDR1 and CDR2: SGHKS and YYEKEE (reference sequence). Between the trimmed V and J ends, which lost 4 bases and 2 bases, there was a span of 12 bases. This CDR3 is built from 14 residues. The CDR3 DNA reads as TGTGCCAGCAGCATCCGCCTACCACAAGAGACCCAGTACTTC. This gives the protein CASSIRLPQETQYF.

The chain couples TRBV28 to TRBJ1-2, with D possibly TRBD1 on 6 matching bases. Germline V gene lookup returns CDR1 MDHEN and CDR2 SYDVKM. V lost 4 bases to trimming and J lost 2 bases, with 11 bases between them. The CDR3 covers 14 residues. The CDR3 region is CASSSSTGNYGYTF. In nucleotides, the CDR3 is TGTGCCAGCAGTTCCTCGACAGGAAACTATGGCTACACCTTC.